This T cell receptor (beta chain) was sequenced during a study of T cells in Graves' hyperthyroidism and ophthalmopathy. General study findings and limits: The model's output predicted ophthalmopathy at a median of 6.5 months prior to onset.

Patients aged 18 to 65 had newly diagnosed hyperthyroidism of under 2 months' duration. There are many counts of this clonotype. The target antigen is unknown. Authors of the study amplified TCR beta CDR3 regions from RNA transcripts. TCR CDR3 underwent first-round RT-PCR with the HTBI primer set. TCRdb reprocessed the multiplex PCR reads with MiXCR, giving one entry per CDR3 protein. The sample has more than 500,000 distinct CDR3 sequences; roughly 16% are singletons. The CDR3 runs to 14 residues. Germline CDR1 is MDHEN and CDR2 is SYDVKM. V lost 2 bases and J lost 10; bases outside the gene matches: 7.

Sequenced sample: blood. The chain links TRBV28 to TRBJ2-1, with 8 positions matching TRBD1. The sequence was obtained from a woman aged 30 to 39 with Graves' hyperthyroidism. The CDR3 loop reads CASSLPPGGGEQFF. The CDR3 coding sequence is TGTGCCAGCAGTTTACCGCCAGGGGGCGGGGAGCAGTTCTTC.